What follows are 16 T cell receptor beta chains derived from one specimen sequenced in a study of cytomegalovirus exposure and HLA in healthy donors. Primers: 60 Vbeta forward and 13 Jbeta reverse. Only in-frame clones appear in the TCRdb table, and some are missing; sequencing was by immunoSEQ multiplex PCR. The sample includes 150,000 to 200,000 clones, 82% seen only once; the top ten take about 1.7%. Sample: PBMCs. The receptor set was obtained from a woman under 30 in good health and CMV-seronegative.

This clone was observed a handful of times. The V and J genes are TRBV5-4 and TRBJ2-7; D is possibly TRBD2 (6 bases). CDR1 and CDR2 (germline): SGHNT, YYREEE (reference sequence). The ends were cut back, 4 bases at V and 3 bases at J, with 14 bases in the middle. This CDR3 is built from 14 residues. The CDR3 DNA reads as TGTGCCAGCAGCCCGCGGACGGGAGACTACGAGCAGTACTTC. Protein: CASSPRTGDYEQYF.

This clone has a handful of counts. The chain links TRBV11-3 to TRBJ2-1; 8 nucleotides match TRBD2. The trim removed 0 bases at V and 2 bases at J, leaving 3 bases unmatched. The CDR3 extends over 16 amino acids. Germline assignment: CDR1 SGHNT and CDR2 YENEEA. CDR3 protein: CASSLDSGNPYNEQFF. The CDR3 DNA reads as TGTGCCAGCAGCTTAGATAGCGGGAATCCCTACAATGAGCAGTTCTTC.

This clone turned up a few times. The gene calls are TRBV7-8 and TRBJ1-3; 9 bases line up with TRBD1. Germline CDR1 SGHVS, CDR2 FQNEAQ. The CDR3 sequence is 16 residues long. V gave up 3 bases and J gave up 0 bases; unmatched junction bases: 3. The CDR3: CASSFTGGPSGNTIYF. CDR3 DNA sequence: TGTGCCAGCAGCTTTACAGGGGGCCCCTCTGGAAACACCATATATTTT.

Comments on this clone: Other DNA sequences of this sample code for an identical CDR3. The V and J genes are TRBV5-1 and TRBJ1-2; the match to TRBD1 covers 8 bases. CDR1 SGHRS and CDR2 YFSETQ come from the germline V gene. The CDR3 is 14 residues long. Losses at the gene ends were 0 bases for V and 6 bases for J; bases not matched to a gene: 4. As DNA, the CDR3 is TGCGCCAGCAGCTTGGCCGACAGGGGTAATGGCTACACCTTC. Translated: CASSLADRGNGYTF. The full variable domain, completed using reference TRBV5-1 and TRBJ1-2, is KAGVTQTPRYLIKTRGQQVTLSCSPISGHRSVSWYQQTPGQGLQFLFEYFSETQRNKGNFPGRFSGRQFSNSRSEMNVSTLELGDSALYLCASSLADRGNGYTFGSGTRLTVV.

The J gene is TRBJ2-1, the V gene TRBV18, with 12 positions matching TRBD2. V lost 1 base to trimming and J lost 2 bases; unmatched junction nucleotides: 9. This CDR3 spans 19 amino acids. Germline CDR1 reads KGHSH; CDR2 reads LQKENI. The CDR3 nucleotides are TGTGCCAGCTCACCACTCTCTAGCGGGAGGGAAAAGGCCTACAATGAGCAGTTCTTC. Protein sequence: CASSPLSSGREKAYNEQFF. The complete variable domain, with remaining parts taken from reference TRBV18 and TRBJ2-1, reads NAGVMQNPRHLVRRRGQEARLRCSPMKGHSHVYWYRQLPEEGLKFMVYLQKENIIDESGMPKERFSAEFPKEGPSILRIQQVVRGDSAAYFCASSPLSSGREKAYNEQFFGPGTRLTVL.

In its sample, this clone was seen a few times. This chain connects TRBV27 to TRBJ2-5, with 9 bases lining up with TRBD1. The J call may not be correct, given that the DNA end is closer to TRBJ2-7. Germline lookup yields CDR1 MNHEY and CDR2 SMNVEV (reference sequence). The CDR3 is made up of 14 amino acids. The CDR3 nucleotides are TGTGCCAGCAGCGCGGACAGGGGTGACTACGAGCAGTACTTC. Its protein product is CASSADRGDYEQYF.

The chain links TRBV4-1 to TRBJ2-1, with TRBD2 matching over 8 bases. The CDR3 sequence is 15 residues long. Germline CDR1 is MGHRA and CDR2 is YSYEKL. With V trimmed by 0 bases and J by 10 bases, 8 bases remained unmatched. CDR3 nucleotides: TGCGCCAGCAGCCAAGATCGGGAGGGCCTGAGGGAGCAGTTCTTC. This encodes CASSQDREGLREQFF.

The rearrangement joins TRBV7-2 to TRBJ2-7, with TRBD2 as a possible D gene (6 bases). Germline V lookup: CDR1 SGHTA, CDR2 FQGNSA. The CDR3 runs to 14 residues. V was clipped by 4 bases and J by 3 bases, with 13 bases between them. CDR3 bases: TGTGCCAGCAGCTGGTATGGGGGGAGCTACGAGCAGTACTTC. Translated, it gives CASSWYGGSYEQYF.

This chain links TRBV5-4 with TRBJ1-1; TRBD1 matches 7 bases. V was clipped by 0 bases and J by 6 bases; unmatched bases: 17. Germline CDR1 reads SGHNT; CDR2 reads YYREEE (reference sequence). This CDR3 is built from 18 residues. As DNA, the CDR3 is TGTGCCAGCAGCTTGGGTGTCCACGAGAGGCAGGGGGTCGCTGAAGCTTTCTTT. Protein: CASSLGVHERQGVAEAFF. Drawing the rest from reference TRBV5-4 and TRBJ1-1, the complete variable domain is ETGVTQSPTHLIKTRGQQVTLRCSSQSGHNTVSWYQQALGQGPQFIFQYYREEENGRGNFPPRFSGLQFPNYSSELNVNALELDDSALYLCASSLGVHERQGVAEAFFGQGTRLTVV.

This clone was detected only a few times. The chain has TRBV7-9 and TRBJ2-7, with 7 bases aligning to TRBD1. This CDR3 comprises 12 residues. The junction had 4 bases not matched to a gene; V was cut back by 5 bases and J by 6 bases. Germline-derived CDR1 and CDR2 are SEHNR and FQNEAQ (reference sequence). Here the CDR3 DNA reads TGTGCCAGCAGCCGACAGGGCGCCGAGCAGTACTTC. Its protein is CASSRQGAEQYF.

DNA of the CDR3: TGTGCCAGCAGTACTGGGACAATTAGCACAGATACGCAGTATTTT. Translating it yields CASSTGTISTDTQYF. The rearrangement links TRBV28 to TRBJ2-3; a weak D match, TRBD1 (6 bases). The CDR3 contains 15 residues. Trimming shortened V by 5 bases and J by 0 bases, and 12 bases separated the two germline ends. CDR1 and CDR2 from the germline V gene are MDHEN and SYDVKM. Drawing the rest from reference TRBV28 and TRBJ2-3, the complete variable domain is DVKVTQSSRYLVKRTGEKVFLECVQDMDHENMFWYRQDPGLGLRLIYFSYDVKMKEKGDIPEGYSVSREKKERFSLILESASTNQTSMYLCASSTGTISTDTQYFGPGTRLTVL.

This rearrangement joins TRBV11-2 to TRBJ2-7, with D perhaps matching TRBD2 (5 bases). V was pared by 3 bases and J by 0 bases, with 6 bases between. Looked up from germline, CDR1 is SGHAT and CDR2 is FQNNGV. The CDR3 is made up of 13 amino acids. The CDR3, as DNA: TGTGCCAGCAGCTTCGGGGTCTCCTACGAGCAGTACTTC. This translates into CASSFGVSYEQYF.

This chain uses TRBV30 with TRBJ1-3, with D possibly TRBD1 on 5 matching bases. The germline V gene encodes CDR1 GTSNPN and CDR2 SVGIG (reference sequence). V was clipped by 6 bases and J by 4 bases, with 13 bases between them. The CDR3 has 13 amino acids. CDR3 residues: CACGGVAGNTIYF. CDR3 coding DNA: TGTGCCTGTGGAGGGGTGGCAGGAAACACCATATATTTT.

This clone has only a few counts. Here the CDR3 reads CASSAAPGQGVPTSYNEQFF. As DNA, the CDR3 is TGTGCCAGCAGTGCGGCACCGGGACAGGGGGTTCCAACCTCCTACAATGAGCAGTTCTTC. The chain combines TRBV2 with TRBJ2-1; the match to TRBD1 covers 11 bases. J gave up 0 bases and V 4 bases, and 14 bases lay outside the gene matches. Germline values: CDR1 SNHLY, CDR2 FYNNEI. CDR3 length equals 20 residues.

The V call is TRBV6-1, the J call TRBJ2-3, with D possibly being TRBD1 (5 bases). Between the trimmed V and J ends, which lost 3 bases and 4 bases, there was a span of 11 bases. Germline V CDR1 and CDR2: MNHNS, SASEGT. The CDR3 is made up of 14 amino acids. The CDR3 reads CASSDSWGADTQYF. CDR3 bases: TGTGCCAGCAGTGATTCATGGGGCGCAGATACGCAGTATTTT.

This clone was observed a few times. The chain recombines TRBV4-3 with TRBJ1-5, with D unresolved. This CDR3 is built from 15 residues. The germline V gene has CDR1 LGHNA and CDR2 YSLEER. The V end lost 0 bases, the J end lost 5 bases, and 11 bases lay between the germline ends. The CDR3 nucleotides are TGCGCCAGCAGCCAAGATGAAGGAGCTTATCAGCCCCAGCATTTT. Translating gives CASSQDEGAYQPQHF.